This TCR beta chain was profiled in a study of blood T cell repertoires in COVID-19. Study summary: Collection of acute and convalescent COVID-19 samples took place in the United States, Italy and Spain.

Original processing notes: From reference gene primer amplification, estimates of nucleated cell counts were derived. Clones were read by immunoSEQ multiplex PCR, and TCRdb kept only the in-frame ones, dropping some. V and J calls and clone size are copied from that table; D and trimming were computed from the DNA. The table includes under 85,000 clones, about 81% detected once. The germline gives CDR1 SNHLY, CDR2 FYNNEI. The CDR3 is 18 residues long. V lost 0 bases, J lost 0 bases, and 15 bases lay in between. Sequenced sample: peripheral blood. The TCR originated in a man older than 75 with acute or convalescent COVID-19. The chain uses TRBV2 and TRBJ2-4, with D uncertain. Written as DNA, the CDR3 is TGTGCCAGCAGTGAAGCGCTTGCGGCAGCTCAAGCCAAAAACATTCAGTACTTC. It is translated as CASSEALAAAQAKNIQYF.